This T cell receptor (beta chain) was found in a study of blood T cell repertoires in COVID-19. Study as a whole: There were acute and convalescent COVID-19 samples, and they came from the United States, Italy and Spain.

Sequencing used immunoSEQ multiplex PCR; TCRdb keeps in-frame clones, though not all of them. The data show 200,000 to 250,000 clones, nearly 85% seen once. The CDR3 consists of 13 residues. V was trimmed by 7 bases and J by 3 bases, leaving 13 bases between them. This chain links TRBV12-3 or TRBV12-4 with TRBJ2-7; D call uncertain. The origin of this receptor is a woman younger than 45 with COVID-19, enrolled during active disease. Source material: peripheral blood. This CDR3 is CASTSGPYYEQYF. CDR3 sequence (DNA): TGTGCCAGCACTTCTGGCCCTTACTACGAGCAGTACTTC.